Sequencing of this TCR beta chain was carried out in a study of T cells after yellow fever vaccination. This clonotype was counted only a few times. The antigen is unknown. CDR3 length: 17 amino acids. CDR1 is MNHEY and CDR2 is SVGEGT in the germline V gene. J gave up 2 bases and V 7 bases, and 10 bases lay outside the gene matches. General study findings and limits: In post-booster samples, most primary-vaccination clones reappeared (approximately 95% CD4, roughly 88% CD8).

In making TCR cDNA, 5'RACE template switching added a universal primer site and UMIs to it. From the 5' RACE reads, TCRdb called clonotypes with MiXCR, one entry per CDR3 protein. The table lists hundreds of thousands of distinct CDR3 sequences, about 19% of them singletons. The TCR sequence derives from a man aged 18 to 30 who received the YFV17D yellow fever vaccine. The specimen was PBMCs, collected before the yellow fever booster vaccination. This chain links TRBV6-2 or TRBV6-3 with TRBJ2-1, with 11 bases lining up with TRBD2. Here the CDR3 DNA reads TGTGCCAGCACCCCGCTAGCGGGGGGTCCCACCTACAATGAGCAGTTCTTC. Its protein product is CASTPLAGGPTYNEQFF.